Below, 22 T cell receptor beta chains from the same sample are listed, as sequenced in a study of metastatic and nonmetastatic thyroid tumors. All patients reached thyroid surgery having received no treatment beforehand. TCRdb reanalyzed the PCR reads via MiXCR. This table has 20,000 to 30,000 clones, 25% to 30% appearing once. Input material: blood. These receptor sequences come from a female donor with papillary thyroid cancer or a benign thyroid nodule (not recorded which). Some clones in this sample may be carry-over from other donors' samples.

This clone rates as medium-sized. V and J are TRBV19 and TRBJ1-5; TRBD1 agrees at 9 bases. Germline CDR1 is LNHDA and CDR2 is SQIVND (reference sequence). The CDR3 spans 18 residues. Losses at the gene ends were 4 bases for V and 6 bases for J; bases not matched to a gene: 16. CDR3 nucleotide sequence: TGTGCCAGTAGTACCCTATCCAAAGGGGGACAGGGAGCTCAGCCCCAGCATTTT. The encoded protein is CASSTLSKGGQGAQPQHF.

This clone was counted only a few times. The chain carries TRBV7-9 and TRBJ2-5; tentatively, D is TRBD1 or TRBD2 (6 bases each). V dropped 7 bases and J dropped 4 bases, with 16 bases sitting between them. CDR1 is SEHNR, CDR2 FQNEAQ, per germline (reference sequence). The CDR3 length is 14 residues. The CDR3, as DNA: TGTGCCAGCACCCTGACGGGGGCGCCAGAGACCCAGTACTTC. Encoded protein: CASTLTGAPETQYF.

This chain uses TRBV18 with TRBJ1-1, with TRBD1 identical over 10 bases. Germline values: CDR1 KGHSH, CDR2 LQKENI. The CDR3 length is 16 residues. Trimming took 1 base from V and 8 from J; bases not matched to a gene: 10. The CDR3 sequence is CASSPQGDRGLREAFF. CDR3 DNA: TGTGCCAGCTCACCACAGGGGGACAGGGGCCTGAGGGAAGCTTTCTTT.

This clone was observed once. The chain is built from TRBV20-1 and TRBJ2-3; D assignment may be TRBD1 or TRBD2 (5 bases each). V gave up 8 bases and J gave up 7 bases, with 25 bases separating them. The CDR3 runs to 15 residues. Germline CDR1 is DFQATT and CDR2 is SNEGSKA (reference sequence). Written as DNA, the CDR3 is TGCAGTTCTGGGGGTAGCGTGAGGGCCCTAAATACGCAGTATTTT. It is translated as CSSGGSVRALNTQYF.

This clone has just a few counts. The V call is TRBV6-6, the J call TRBJ2-7, with unresolved D. Trimming took 3 bases from V and 1 from J, leaving 7 bases between them. CDR1 and CDR2 from the germline V gene are MNHNY and SVGAGI (reference sequence). The CDR3 extends over 13 amino acids. CDR3 in amino acids: CASSYAESYEQYF. CDR3 coding DNA: TGTGCCAGCAGTTATGCAGAATCCTACGAGCAGTACTTC.

This clone was counted only a few times. V usage is TRBV2 and J usage is TRBJ2-5; a weak D match, TRBD2 (5 bases). The V end lost 5 bases, the J end lost 5 bases, and 12 bases lay between the germline ends. Germline CDR1 SNHLY, CDR2 FYNNEI. The CDR3 is made up of 13 amino acids. CDR3 coding DNA: TGTGCCAGCAGTCTAGCCGTCCACGAGACCCAGTACTTC. Translating gives CASSLAVHETQYF.

The rearrangement links TRBV2 to TRBJ2-3, with TRBD2 identical over 9 bases. V lost 6 bases to trimming and J lost 11 bases; unmatched junction nucleotides: 9. The CDR3 loop spans 13 amino acids. The germline CDR1 and CDR2 sequences are SNHLY and FYNNEI. The CDR3 loop is CASSEGLAVGQYF. CDR3 nucleotides: TGTGCCAGCAGCGAGGGACTAGCTGTTGGGCAGTATTTT.

A word on this clone: One junction end does not reproduce the germline sequence, and a read error may be involved. The chain combines TRBV28 with TRBJ1-5; maybe TRBD1 (6 bases). CDR3 length equals 13 residues. Per the germline V gene, CDR1 is MDHEN and CDR2 is SYDVKM. The chain's CDR3 is CASDRDMDQPQHF. In DNA form, the CDR3 reads TGTGCCAGCGATCGGGACATGGATCAGCCCCAGCATTTC.

The rearrangement uses TRBV5-1 and TRBJ2-3; TRBD2 matches 7 bases. The CDR3 extends over 15 amino acids. V trimming: 7 bases; J trimming: 1 base; junction bases outside the gene matches: 9. The germline CDR1 and CDR2 sequences are SGHRS and YFSETQ. The CDR3 sequence is CASRRTGGGTDTQYF. In DNA, the CDR3 is TGCGCCAGCCGTAGGACGGGAGGAGGCACAGATACGCAGTATTTT.

Only a few counts were recorded for this clone. In the same sample, other DNA sequences code for this CDR3. The chain carries TRBV12-3 or TRBV12-4 and TRBJ1-6, with D possibly TRBD1 on 5 matching bases. The CDR3 has 13 residues. V lost 8 bases to trimming and J lost 8 bases, with 13 bases between them. CDR3 nucleotides: TGTGCCAGCCGGAGGGGAGCCGATTCACCCCTCCACTTT. The encoded protein is CASRRGADSPLHF.

This clone appeared many times. The chain couples TRBV5-4 to TRBJ2-1; D is uncertain. V lost 4 bases and J lost 9, with 8 bases in between. Germline CDR1 is SGHNT and CDR2 is YYREEE (reference sequence). This CDR3 is built from 11 residues. Here the CDR3 reads CASSLNFEQFF. CDR3 DNA sequence: TGTGCCAGCAGCCTGAATTTTGAGCAGTTCTTC.

By share of the sample, this clone is medium-sized (0.01 to 0.1%). The rearrangement links TRBV6-1 to TRBJ1-2; D gene unclear. The CDR3 is 10 residues long. Trimming pared 5 bases from V and 8 bases from J, leaving 6 bases between. CDR1 and CDR2 from the germline V gene are MNHNS and SASEGT. The CDR3 loop is CASSFSGYTF. In DNA form, the CDR3 reads TGTGCCAGCAGTTTTAGCGGCTACACCTTC.

Concerning this clone: One end of the junction is discordant with germline, which a read error may explain. Different DNA sequences within this sample yield the same CDR3. The gene calls are TRBV19 and TRBJ2-1; 7 positions match TRBD2. The CDR3 loop spans 16 amino acids. Germline CDR1 and CDR2: LNHDA and SQIVND (reference sequence). CDR3 nucleotides: TGCGCCAGTAGTAGGGTAAGGGCTAGCGGTAGTGATGAGCAGTTCTTC. Protein: CASSRVRASGSDEQFF.

Judged by abundance, this clone is medium-sized. The chain recombines TRBV24-1 with TRBJ2-7; D unclear. The CDR3 runs to 14 residues. Germline V lookup: CDR1 KGHDR, CDR2 SFDVKD. Trimming took off 3 bases at V and 7 bases at J, with 15 bases between the two ends. The CDR3 DNA is TGTGCCACCAGTGATAGGACGGCCTTTCAGGAGCAGTACGTC. Its protein is CATSDRTAFQEQYV.

This chain links TRBV2 with TRBJ2-6, with D possibly being TRBD2 (7 bases). The V gene's germline CDR1 is SNHLY and CDR2 FYNNEI. The CDR3 runs 17 residues. V was shortened by 3 bases and J by 3 bases, with 15 bases between the two germline ends. The CDR3: CASSEEGGRCGANVLTF. The CDR3 nucleotides are TGTGCCAGCAGTGAGGAGGGGGGGCGTTGTGGGGCCAACGTCCTGACTTTC.

The V and J genes are TRBV5-1 and TRBJ1-2; 8 nucleotides line up with TRBD1. CDR3 length: 15 amino acids. Trimming at V came to 4 bases and at J to 8 bases, leaving 13 bases not matched to a gene. Germline CDR1 reads SGHRS; CDR2 reads YFSETQ. The CDR3 coding sequence is TGCGCCAGCAGCCTGGCCGGGACAGGCCTGTACGGCTACACCTTC. Its translation is CASSLAGTGLYGYTF.

J is TRBJ2-1 and V is TRBV18; 11 nucleotides agree with TRBD1. Germline V gene lookup returns CDR1 KGHSH and CDR2 LQKENI. Trimming at V came to 3 bases and at J to 6 bases, leaving 10 bases not matched to a gene. The CDR3 length is 17 residues. The CDR3 here is CASSPLLEGTGGNEQFF. The DNA of the CDR3 is TGTGCCAGCTCACCGTTGTTGGAAGGGACAGGGGGCAATGAGCAGTTCTTC. Variable domain in full (rest from reference TRBV18 and TRBJ2-1): NAGVMQNPRHLVRRRGQEARLRCSPMKGHSHVYWYRQLPEEGLKFMVYLQKENIIDESGMPKERFSAEFPKEGPSILRIQQVVRGDSAAYFCASSPLLEGTGGNEQFFGPGTRLTVL.

Ten or more counts support this clone. V gene TRBV6-1 combines with J gene TRBJ1-2, with 8 bases fitting TRBD1. Germline V CDR1 and CDR2: MNHNS, SASEGT. The CDR3 runs 13 residues. J gave up 8 bases and V 7 bases, and 9 bases lay outside the gene matches. In DNA, the CDR3 is TGTGCCAGCAACACGCCGGGACAGGAAGGCTACACCTTC. As protein: CASNTPGQEGYTF.

CDR3 protein: CASSRVAGFDNEQFF. In DNA, the CDR3 is TGTGCCAGCAGTCGAGTAGCGGGATTCGACAATGAGCAGTTCTTC. The gene calls are TRBV27 and TRBJ2-1; the match to TRBD2 covers 8 bases. J was trimmed by 5 bases and V by 5 bases; bases with no gene match: 8. The CDR3 consists of 15 residues. Germline V lookup: CDR1 MNHEY, CDR2 SMNVEV (reference sequence).

This rearrangement joins TRBV6-1 to TRBJ2-7; D gene ambiguous. Germline CDR1 is MNHNS and CDR2 is SASEGT. Trimming stripped 4 bases from V and 3 bases from J, with 4 bases between. CDR3 length: 11 residues. This CDR3 reads CASSVFYEQYF. CDR3 nucleotides: TGTGCCAGCAGTGTCTTCTACGAGCAGTACTTC.

The V gene is TRBV20-1, the J gene TRBJ1-1; 7 nucleotides line up with TRBD1. The trim removed 3 bases at V and 0 bases at J, leaving 4 bases unmatched. The CDR3 sequence is 14 residues long. Per germline, CDR1 DFQATT and CDR2 SNEGSKA (reference sequence). In nucleotides, the CDR3 is TGCAGTGCTAGGAAGGACAGGATGAACACTGAAGCTTTCTTT. As protein: CSARKDRMNTEAFF.

This clone has at least ten counts. V gene TRBV7-8 combines with J gene TRBJ1-6; D not certain. V lost 0 bases to trimming and J lost 6 bases, with 3 bases between them. This CDR3 region has 13 residues. Germline lookup yields CDR1 SGHVS and CDR2 FQNEAQ. CDR3 nucleotides: TGTGCCAGCAGCTTAGCATCTAATTCACCCCTCCACTTT. Its protein is CASSLASNSPLHF. The whole variable domain, filled in from reference TRBV7-8 and TRBJ1-6, reads GAGVSQSPRYKVAKRGQDVALRCDPISGHVSLFWYQQALGQGPEFLTYFQNEAQLDKSGLPSDRFFAERPEGSVSTLKIQRTQQEDSAVYLCASSLASNSPLHFGNGTRLTVT.